This TCR beta chain was retrieved from a study of blood T cell repertoires in COVID-19. Study-level information: Italy, Spain and the United States were the sources of the convalescent and acute COVID-19 samples. Nucleic acid was either cDNA or gDNA, and it came from T cells, B-cell-depleted T cells, or PBMCs.

Per the germline V gene, CDR1 is MNHEY and CDR2 is SVGAGI. The V gene end was trimmed by 5 bases and the J gene end by 2 bases; junction bases not matched to a gene: 4. The CDR3 length is 14 residues. Per the study methods: Reference gene primer amplification gave estimated nucleated cell counts. Repertoires were generated with immunoSEQ multiplex PCR, while TCRdb's copy carries only in-frame clones and drops some. V, J and clone size are taken as reported in that table, and D and trimming were inferred from the DNA itself. The table records approximately 150,000 clones, around 87% of them present only once.

Sequencing was performed on peripheral blood. The chain couples TRBV6-5 to TRBJ2-3; TRBD1 agrees at 7 bases. This clonotype was sampled from a man aged 45-65 years who had recovered from COVID-19. The CDR3 DNA reads TGTGCCAGCAGTAGACAGGGCTACACAGATACGCAGTATTTT. As protein: CASSRQGYTDTQYF.